These 20 T cell receptor beta chains were all obtained from the same sample, sequenced in a study of T cell repertoires in cytomegalovirus infection. These receptors' targets are unknown. MiXCR was run by TCRdb on the reads, yielding one entry per CDR3 protein. The sample consists of some 350,000 distinct CDR3 sequences, around 29% of them appearing once. Source: cultured PBMCs, taken from culture after CMV antigen stimulation. All receptors derive from a human donor in good health (CMV status not recorded). Some clones in this sample may be carry-over from other donors' samples.

This clonotype came up a few times. CDR3 protein: CASTASGGLETQYF. CDR3 coding DNA: TGTGCCAGCACTGCATCGGGGGGTTTGGAGACCCAGTACTTC. The gene calls are TRBV7-9 and TRBJ2-5; 7 nucleotides agree with TRBD2. The length of the CDR3 is 14 residues. Germline V gene data show CDR1 as SEHNR and CDR2 as FQNEAQ (reference sequence). V was clipped by 7 bases and J by 5 bases; unmatched bases: 10.

This clonotype was observed at least ten times. This chain joins TRBV7-3 and TRBJ2-1; TRBD2 might be the D (6 bases). The CDR3 spans 16 residues. Trimming took off 5 bases at V and 6 bases at J, with 20 bases between the two ends. Germline V gene sequence: CDR1 SGHTA, CDR2 FQGTGA. DNA of the CDR3: TGTGCCAGCAGCCCCAATCGACTAGTTCGAGGCAATGAGCAGTTCTTC. This translates into CASSPNRLVRGNEQFF.

The chain carries TRBV20-1 and TRBJ1-6, with 8 bases matching TRBD1. The J segment lost 13 bases and the V segment lost 8 bases, leaving 10 bases of the junction unmatched. Germline V gene lookup returns CDR1 DFQATT and CDR2 SNEGSKA (reference sequence). This CDR3 contains 12 residues. This CDR3 reads CSPDREGSPLHF. The CDR3 DNA is TGCAGTCCGGACAGGGAAGGAAGTCCCCTCCACTTT.

This chain joins TRBV6-1 and TRBJ2-2; TRBD1 aligns across 11 bases. CDR3 length: 15 amino acids. V gave up 7 bases and J gave up 5 bases; unmatched junction bases: 6. Germline V gene data show CDR1 as MNHNS and CDR2 as SASEGT. The CDR3 DNA sequence: TGTGCCAGCACCCCCGGGACAGGGGGAACCGGGGAGCTGTTTTTT. Amino acids: CASTPGTGGTGELFF.

The CDR3 loop is CASTPGRLRRLEDYEQYF. In DNA, the CDR3 is TGTGCCAGCACCCCTGGTAGACTCCGACGTTTAGAGGACTACGAGCAGTACTTC. This sequence joins TRBV6-2 or TRBV6-3 and TRBJ2-7; D not resolved. This CDR3 comprises 18 residues. V was trimmed by 7 bases and J by 3 bases, leaving 28 bases between them. Germline CDR1 reads MNHEY; CDR2 reads SVGEGT.

This clonotype has more than one count but fewer than ten. V usage is TRBV25-1 and J usage is TRBJ2-1; 12 bases are a match to TRBD2. The J segment lost 8 bases and the V segment lost 3 bases, leaving 8 bases of the junction unmatched. The CDR3 covers 16 residues. Germline V gene sequence: CDR1 MGHDK, CDR2 SYGVNS. CDR3 in amino acids: CASSDFRLAGGDEQFF. The CDR3 DNA is TGTGCCAGCAGTGACTTCCGGCTAGCGGGAGGGGATGAGCAGTTCTTC.

CDR3: CAWIRQIQNTEAFF. The CDR3 region has the DNA TGTGCCTGGATAAGACAGATCCAGAACACTGAAGCTTTCTTT. The rearrangement joins TRBV30 to TRBJ1-1; tentatively, D is TRBD1 (5 bases). This CDR3 is 14 amino acids long. Trimming cost V 4 bases and J 1 base, with 13 bases left between them. The germline CDR1 and CDR2 sequences are GTSNPN and SVGIG (reference sequence). Filled out from reference TRBV30 and TRBJ1-1, the complete variable domain reads SQTIHQWPATLVQPVGSPLSLECTVEGTSNPNLYWYRQAAGRGLQLLFYSVGIGQISSEVPQNLSASRPQDRQFILSSKKLLLSDSGFYLCAWIRQIQNTEAFFGQGTRLTVV.

The chain employs TRBV15 and TRBJ1-2; maybe TRBD1 (5 bases). The V and J ends lost 1 base and 2 bases respectively, with 5 bases between them. CDR3 length: 13 residues. The germline CDR1 and CDR2 sequences are LNHNV and YYDKDF (reference sequence). DNA of the CDR3: TGTGCCACCAGCAGAGGACAGAACTATGGCTACACCTTC. It specifies CATSRGQNYGYTF.

This sequence joins TRBV7-9 and TRBJ1-5; D uncertain. V lost 4 bases to trimming and J lost 3 bases, with 10 bases between them. The CDR3 spans 14 residues. The V gene's germline CDR1 is SEHNR and CDR2 FQNEAQ (reference sequence). DNA for the CDR3: TGTGCCAGCAGCTCCATCACCGTCAATCAGCCCCAGCATTTT. It specifies CASSSITVNQPQHF.

The rearrangement links TRBV5-1 to TRBJ2-1; 11 positions agree with TRBD2. V shed 5 bases, J shed 5 bases, and the junction held 9 bases outside the gene matches. There are 16 residues in the CDR3. Germline V gene data show CDR1 as SGHRS and CDR2 as YFSETQ. The CDR3 nucleotides are TGCGCCAGCAGACCGGCCGGGACTAGCGGAAACAATGAGCAGTTCTTC. Translated, it gives CASRPAGTSGNNEQFF.

The chain couples TRBV20-1 to TRBJ1-6; 9 bases match TRBD1. The CDR3 contains 16 residues. Unmatched junction bases numbered 11, after V lost 6 bases and J lost 5 bases. Germline V gene sequence: CDR1 DFQATT, CDR2 SNEGSKA (reference sequence). The CDR3 here is CSAMGGGQGNNSPLHF. CDR3 bases: TGCAGTGCCATGGGGGGGGGACAGGGCAATAATTCACCCCTCCACTTT.

This chain joins TRBV7-8 and TRBJ2-1; D is perhaps TRBD1 or TRBD2 (6 bases each). Per germline, CDR1 SGHVS and CDR2 FQNEAQ. V was pared by 4 bases and J by 14 bases, with 15 bases between. This CDR3 comprises 12 residues. CDR3 DNA sequence: TGTGCCAGCAGCTCCGGGGGCAGTCGGAAGTTCTTC. Its translation: CASSSGGSRKFF. Complete variable domain (other parts from reference TRBV7-8 and TRBJ2-1): GAGVSQSPRYKVAKRGQDVALRCDPISGHVSLFWYQQALGQGPEFLTYFQNEAQLDKSGLPSDRFFAERPEGSVSTLKIQRTQQEDSAVYLCASSSGGSRKFFGPGTRLTVL.

The gene calls are TRBV20-1 and TRBJ1-1; 7 bases are a match to TRBD1. After removal of 0 bases from V and 6 bases from J, the junction contained 7 bases not matched to a gene. Germline CDR1 and CDR2: DFQATT and SNEGSKA (reference sequence). There are 14 residues in the CDR3. CDR3 coding DNA: TGCAGTGCTAGAGATCAGGGGGAGGCGCCTGAAGCTTTCTTT. Its protein is CSARDQGEAPEAFF.

This clonotype occurred a few times. This sequence joins TRBV6-1 and TRBJ2-5; weak D call: TRBD2 (6 bases). V was shortened by 5 bases and J by 1 base, with 14 bases between the two germline ends. The CDR3 is made up of 15 amino acids. CDR1 MNHNS and CDR2 SASEGT come from the germline V gene. CDR3: CASSLRGGSQETQYF. CDR3 nucleotide sequence: TGTGCCAGCAGTCTTAGGGGAGGAAGCCAAGAGACCCAGTACTTC.

The gene calls are TRBV2 and TRBJ1-1, with D tentatively TRBD1 (5 bases). The germline gives CDR1 SNHLY, CDR2 FYNNEI. Trimming stripped 11 bases from V and 11 bases from J, with 18 bases between. The CDR3 has 11 residues. CDR3 nucleotides: TGTGCCTCCCACTCCAGGGTCTGGGCTTTCTTT. This codes for CASHSRVWAFF.

The genes are TRBV14 and TRBJ2-5; D possibly corresponds to TRBD2 (5 bases). Trimming removed 1 base from V and 3 bases from J, with 15 bases in between. Per the germline V gene, CDR1 is SGHDN and CDR2 is FVKESK. The length of the CDR3 is 16 residues. CDR3 bases: TGTGCCAGCAGCCAAGGGCTAGGAGCGGCTGAAGAGACCCAGTACTTC. As protein: CASSQGLGAAEETQYF.

The J gene is TRBJ1-2, the V gene TRBV7-2; D call uncertain. The germline gives CDR1 SGHTA, CDR2 FQGNSA. Trimming took off 1 base at V and 2 bases at J, with 17 bases between the two ends. The CDR3 sequence is 17 residues long. In DNA, the CDR3 is TGTGCCAGCAGCTTAGACCCTCCATCCCCTTCCAACTATGGCTACACCTTC. Translation: CASSLDPPSPSNYGYTF.

This clonotype showed up many times. This rearrangement joins TRBV6-1 to TRBJ2-6; D is perhaps TRBD1 (6 bases). Looked up from germline, CDR1 is MNHNS and CDR2 is SASEGT. Deletions cut 4 bases from V and 2 bases from J, with 21 bases between. The CDR3 consists of 19 residues. The CDR3 DNA sequence: TGTGCCAGCAGTGCGTCCACAGGGATTAATTTTGCTGGGGCCAACGTCCTGACTTTC. Protein sequence: CASSASTGINFAGANVLTF.

The V and J genes are TRBV6-1 and TRBJ1-5; D is unclear. In germline, CDR1 is MNHNS, CDR2 SASEGT. The CDR3 contains 13 residues. V was shortened by 0 bases and J by 15 bases, with 15 bases between the two germline ends. The CDR3 DNA sequence: TGTGCCAGCAGTGAAGCAGGCGGAATCCCGCGGCATTTT. Its protein product is CASSEAGGIPRHF.

The V gene is TRBV7-2, the J gene TRBJ2-2; D is undetermined. CDR3 length: 14 amino acids. Germline CDR1 SGHTA, CDR2 FQGNSA. With 1 base removed from V and 2 bases from J, the gap between germline ends came to 5 bases. CDR3 coding DNA: TGTGCCAGCAGCTTAGTGGGTAACACCGGGGAGCTGTTTTTT. As protein: CASSLVGNTGELFF.